This T cell receptor (beta chain) is from a study of T cells in Graves' hyperthyroidism and ophthalmopathy. For the study at large: The initial diagnosis was the point when peripheral blood was collected, ahead of any treatment.

Ophthalmopathy patients all had a Clinical Activity Score of at least 3, a NOSPECS grade of at least 4 and disease under 3 months old. The study left out patients who had uncontrolled infection, other autoimmune disease, pregnancy or lactation. RNA transcripts gave rise to amplified TCR beta CDR3 regions. Initially, a first-round RT-PCR of the TCR CDR3 employed the HTBI primer set. TCRdb reprocessed the multiplex PCR reads via MiXCR and lists one record per CDR3 protein. The sample lists 500,000 to 650,000 distinct CDR3 sequences; roughly 15% were seen once. The CDR3 contains 15 residues. The V and J ends lost 3 bases and 5 bases, in that order; junction bases with no gene match: 9. CDR1 LNHDA and CDR2 SQIVND come from the germline V gene (reference sequence).

The sample comprised blood. The source of this sequence is a woman aged 45-65 years with Graves' ophthalmopathy. The genes are TRBV19 and TRBJ1-1, with 7 bases identical to TRBD1. DNA of the CDR3: TGTGCCAGTAGTATTGTTCTATCAGGGGGGACTGAAGCTTTCTTT. Protein product: CASSIVLSGGTEAFF.